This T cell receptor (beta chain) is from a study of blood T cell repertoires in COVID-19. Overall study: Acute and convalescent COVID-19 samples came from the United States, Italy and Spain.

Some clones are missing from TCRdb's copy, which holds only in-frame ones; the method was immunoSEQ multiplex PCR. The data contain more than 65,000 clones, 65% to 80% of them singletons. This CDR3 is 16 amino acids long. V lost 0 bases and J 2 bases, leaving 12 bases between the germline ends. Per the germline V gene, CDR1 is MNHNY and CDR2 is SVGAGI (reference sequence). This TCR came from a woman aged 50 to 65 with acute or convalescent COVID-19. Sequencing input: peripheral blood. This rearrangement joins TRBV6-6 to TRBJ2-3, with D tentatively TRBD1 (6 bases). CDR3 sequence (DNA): TGTGCCAGCAGTTACTCCGCGCAGGGGATCACAGATACGCAGTATTTT. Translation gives CASSYSAQGITDTQYF.